This T cell receptor beta chain originates from a study of T-cell memory formation after mild COVID-19 (dated by TCRdb to the early 2020s). In the study overall: Most TCR sequence clusters were specific to one of the two donors. T-cell clones expanding and contracting after mild COVID-19 in a couple of donors were tracked by longitudinal TCRalpha and TCRbeta repertoire sequencing. Two young, previously healthy adult volunteers, one female and one male, were included in the cohort.

V is cut by 2 bases and J by 5 bases, and the space between the germline ends is 8 bases. The CDR3 runs 13 amino acids, cysteine and phenylalanine included. CDR3 DNA only is kept here, 39 bases in frame from base 1. According to the germline V gene, CDR1 reads MRHNA and CDR2 reads SNTAGT. Ficoll-Paque density gradient centrifugation was the method used to isolate PBMCs. Sequencing relied on an Illumina NovaSeq 6000. cDNA libraries for TCRalpha and TCRbeta were prepared by 5'RACE using constant-segment primers, with sample barcodes and unique molecular identifiers added. Trizol reagent was used to extract RNA from every sample. The libraries were amplified in two PCR steps, and the second step added a second sample barcode and Illumina TruSeq adapters. The libraries were sequenced on an Illumina NovaSeq using 2 x 150 bp paired-end reads. On the authors' methods: Reads were demultiplexed and collapsed into UMI-guided consensus sequences with migec v1.2.7. With mixcr v2.1.11, UMI consensuses were aligned to TRA and TRB V and J templates and assembled into clonotypes. A clonotype was counted as expanded or contracted only when both edgeR and NoisET called the clonotype significant, with the noise models trained on biological replicates. For edgeR calls, the thresholds were a false discovery rate-adjusted p below 0.01 and a log2 fold-change of 1. As an exploratory analysis of dynamics, max-normalized trajectories of the 1000 most abundant clonotypes were examined by PCA with hierarchical clustering. Each responding clone was given a CD4 or CD8 phenotype based on the CD4+ and CD8+ repertoires, which had been sequenced separately. The public reads were run again by TCRdb, first through fastp at Q25 and then through MiXCR, and only productive beta chains were kept. For every CDR3 protein sequence, its rows merge into one entry that carries the most common genes and DNA. V and J calls and clone size were set by TCRdb, not the authors. This sample has 550,000 to 600,000 distinct CDR3 sequences in its table, and 17% of those were observed once. Of the sample, just over 8% is held by the ten largest clones.

General findings and caveats noted by the study authors: Contracting CD4+ clones were located mainly in the CM and EM memory subsets, whereas CD8+ clones were found to be enriched in EMRA. From day 15 to 85, contracting clones showed balanced CD4/CD8 phenotypes, whereas a second wave of clones that expanded from day 15 to 37 leaned towards CD4+. The detection of some responding clones in pre-infection memory suggests that pre-existing cross-reactive memory T cells joined the SARS-CoV-2 response. Whether the second-wave clones peaking on day 37 were SARS-CoV-2 specific was not confirmed. Only a couple of mild cases were covered by the study, and larger cohorts that include severe cases with pre-infection samples were considered necessary.

This clonotype was counted a few times. It lacks a known antigen. No base-level quality is on record; no much larger clone is a single base apart. The material sequenced was PBMCs or a T cell subset sorted from them (not recorded which). This sequence uses TRBV6-4 and TRBJ2-3; tentative D gene TRBD1, with 5 bases matching. This clonotype was sampled from an adult woman who had mild COVID-19 (a few samples of this study predate the infection). The sample titles of this study are shuffled in the database, so cell type and time point are left out; the donor was told from shared clones. CDR3 protein: CASSDGAEDTQYF. Here is the DNA: TGTGCCAGCAGTGACGGGGCGGAAGATACGCAGTATTTT.